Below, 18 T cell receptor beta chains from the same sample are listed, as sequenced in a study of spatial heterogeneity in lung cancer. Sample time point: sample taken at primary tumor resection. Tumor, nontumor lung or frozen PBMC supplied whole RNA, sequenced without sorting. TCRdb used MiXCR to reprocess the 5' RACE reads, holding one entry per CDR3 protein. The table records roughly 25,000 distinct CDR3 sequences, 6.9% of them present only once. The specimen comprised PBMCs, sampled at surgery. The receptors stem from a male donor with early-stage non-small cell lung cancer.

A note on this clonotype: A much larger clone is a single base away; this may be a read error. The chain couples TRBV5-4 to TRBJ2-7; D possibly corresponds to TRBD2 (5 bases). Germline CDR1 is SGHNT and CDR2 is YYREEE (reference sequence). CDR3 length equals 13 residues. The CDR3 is CDSSFEGSYEQYV. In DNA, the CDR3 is TGTGACAGCAGCTTTGAGGGTTCCTACGAGCAGTACGTC.

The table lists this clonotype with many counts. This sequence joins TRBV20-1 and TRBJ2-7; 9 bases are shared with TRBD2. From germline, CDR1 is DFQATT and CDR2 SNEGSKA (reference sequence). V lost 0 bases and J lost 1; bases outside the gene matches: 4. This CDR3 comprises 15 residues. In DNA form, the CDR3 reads TGCAGTGCTAGAGATCCCCTAGCGGGGTCCTACGAGCAGTACTTC. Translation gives CSARDPLAGSYEQYF.

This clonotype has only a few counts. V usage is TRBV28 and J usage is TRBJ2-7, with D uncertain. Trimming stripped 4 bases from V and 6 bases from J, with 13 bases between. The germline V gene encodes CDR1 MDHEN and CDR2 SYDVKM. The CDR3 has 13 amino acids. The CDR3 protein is CASSSPPSGEQYF. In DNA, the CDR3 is TGTGCCAGCAGTTCCCCGCCGTCTGGCGAGCAGTACTTC.

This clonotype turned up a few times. CDR3 region: CASSLEVLGNLNEQFF. The CDR3, as DNA: TGTGCCAGCAGCTTAGAAGTTTTGGGGAACCTAAATGAGCAGTTCTTC. The genes are TRBV7-2 and TRBJ2-1; D unclear. The ends were cut back, 1 base at V and 7 bases at J, with 17 bases in the middle. Germline CDR1 is SGHTA and CDR2 is FQGNSA. The CDR3 is 16 residues long.

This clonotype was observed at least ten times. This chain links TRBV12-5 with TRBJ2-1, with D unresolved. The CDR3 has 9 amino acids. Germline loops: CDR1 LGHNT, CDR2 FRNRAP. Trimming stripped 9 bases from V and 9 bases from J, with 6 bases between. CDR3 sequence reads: CARVPEQFF. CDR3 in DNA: TGTGCTAGGGTCCCTGAGCAGTTCTTC. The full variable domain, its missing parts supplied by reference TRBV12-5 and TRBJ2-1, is DARVTQTPRHKVTEMGQEVTMRCQPILGHNTVFWYRQTMMQGLELLAYFRNRAPLDDSGMPKDRFSAEMPDATLATLKIQPSEPRDSAVYFCARVPEQFFGPGTRLTVL.

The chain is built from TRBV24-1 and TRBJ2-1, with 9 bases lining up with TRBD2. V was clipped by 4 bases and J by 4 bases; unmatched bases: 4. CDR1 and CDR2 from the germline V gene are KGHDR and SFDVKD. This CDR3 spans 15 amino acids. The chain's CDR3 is CATSEATSGYNEQFF. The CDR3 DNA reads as TGTGCCACCAGTGAAGCGACTAGCGGTTACAATGAGCAGTTCTTC.

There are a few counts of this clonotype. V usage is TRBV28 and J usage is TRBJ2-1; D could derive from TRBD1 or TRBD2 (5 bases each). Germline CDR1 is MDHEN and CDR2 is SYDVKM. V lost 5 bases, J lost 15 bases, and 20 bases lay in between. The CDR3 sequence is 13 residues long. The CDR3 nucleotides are TGTGCCAGCAGTCGTCCGCAGGGAGTGGGACGGTTCTTC. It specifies CASSRPQGVGRFF.

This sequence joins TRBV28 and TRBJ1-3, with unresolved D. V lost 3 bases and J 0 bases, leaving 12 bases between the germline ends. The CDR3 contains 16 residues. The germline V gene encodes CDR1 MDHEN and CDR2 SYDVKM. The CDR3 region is CASSLFQATSGNTIYF. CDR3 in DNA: TGTGCCAGCAGTTTGTTCCAGGCGACCTCTGGAAACACCATATATTTT.

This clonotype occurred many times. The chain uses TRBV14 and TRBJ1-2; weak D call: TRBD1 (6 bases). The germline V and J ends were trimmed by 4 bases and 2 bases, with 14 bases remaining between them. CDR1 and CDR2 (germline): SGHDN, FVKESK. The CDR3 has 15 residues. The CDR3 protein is CASSPATGTNYGYTF. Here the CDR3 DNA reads TGTGCCAGCAGCCCAGCAACAGGGACCAACTATGGCTACACCTTC.

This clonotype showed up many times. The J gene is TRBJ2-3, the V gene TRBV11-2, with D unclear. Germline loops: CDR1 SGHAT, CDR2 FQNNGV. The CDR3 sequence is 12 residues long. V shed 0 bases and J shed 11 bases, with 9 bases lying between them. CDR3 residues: CASSLEVAGQYF. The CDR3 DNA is TGTGCCAGCAGCTTAGAGGTGGCCGGGCAGTATTTT.

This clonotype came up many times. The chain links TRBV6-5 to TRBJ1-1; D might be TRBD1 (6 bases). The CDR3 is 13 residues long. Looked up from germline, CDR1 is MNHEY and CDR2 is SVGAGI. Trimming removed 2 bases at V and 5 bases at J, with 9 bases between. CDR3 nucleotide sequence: TGTGCCAGCAGTTACAGGGGGAGGACTGAAGCTTTCTTT. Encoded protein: CASSYRGRTEAFF.

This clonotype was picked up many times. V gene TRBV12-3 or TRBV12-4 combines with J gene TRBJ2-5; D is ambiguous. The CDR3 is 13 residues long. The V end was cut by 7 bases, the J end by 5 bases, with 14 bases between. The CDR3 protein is CASTGRRRETQYF. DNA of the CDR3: TGTGCCAGCACCGGACGGCGGCGGGAGACCCAGTACTTC.

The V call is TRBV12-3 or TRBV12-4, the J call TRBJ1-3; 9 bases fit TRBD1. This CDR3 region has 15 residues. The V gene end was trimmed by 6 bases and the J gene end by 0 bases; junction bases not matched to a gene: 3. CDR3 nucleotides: TGTGCCAGCAGGGGACAGGGCAGCTCTGGAAACACCATATATTTT. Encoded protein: CASRGQGSSGNTIYF.

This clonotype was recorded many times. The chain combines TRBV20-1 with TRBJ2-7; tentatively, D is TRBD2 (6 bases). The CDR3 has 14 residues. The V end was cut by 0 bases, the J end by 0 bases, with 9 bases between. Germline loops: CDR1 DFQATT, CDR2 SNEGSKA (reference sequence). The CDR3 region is CSARDGSPSYEQYF. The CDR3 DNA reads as TGCAGTGCTAGAGACGGGAGTCCCTCCTACGAGCAGTACTTC.

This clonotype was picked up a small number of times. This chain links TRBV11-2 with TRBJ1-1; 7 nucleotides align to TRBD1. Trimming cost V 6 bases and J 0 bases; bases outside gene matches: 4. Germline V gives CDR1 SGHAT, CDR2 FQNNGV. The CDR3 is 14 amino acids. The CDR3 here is CASRGGQLNTEAFF. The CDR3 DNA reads TGTGCCAGCAGGGGGGGACAGCTGAACACTGAAGCTTTCTTT. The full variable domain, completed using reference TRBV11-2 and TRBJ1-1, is EAGVAQSPRYKIIEKRQSVAFWCNPISGHATLYWYQQILGQGPKLLIQFQNNGVVDDSQLPKDRFSAERLKGVDSTLKIQPAKLEDSAVYLCASRGGQLNTEAFFGQGTRLTVV.

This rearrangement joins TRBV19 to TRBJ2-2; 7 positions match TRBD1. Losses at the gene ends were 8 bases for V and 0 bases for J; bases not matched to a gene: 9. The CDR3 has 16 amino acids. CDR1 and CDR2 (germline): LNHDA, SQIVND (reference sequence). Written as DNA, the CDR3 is TGTGCCAGTGCCGCAAGACAGGGCTCGAACACCGGGGAGCTGTTTTTT. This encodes CASAARQGSNTGELFF.

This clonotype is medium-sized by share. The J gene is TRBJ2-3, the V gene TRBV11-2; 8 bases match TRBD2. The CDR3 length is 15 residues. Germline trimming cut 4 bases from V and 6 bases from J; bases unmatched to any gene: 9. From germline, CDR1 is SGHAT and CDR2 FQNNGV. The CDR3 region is CASSSGTRGSDTQYF. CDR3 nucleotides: TGTGCCAGCAGCTCCGGGACTAGGGGGTCGGATACGCAGTATTTT.

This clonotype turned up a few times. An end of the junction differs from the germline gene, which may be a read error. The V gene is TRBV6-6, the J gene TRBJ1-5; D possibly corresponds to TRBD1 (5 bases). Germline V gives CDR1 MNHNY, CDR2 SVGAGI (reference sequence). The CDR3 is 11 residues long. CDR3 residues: CASSSDSLVRF. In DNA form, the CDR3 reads TGTGCCAGCAGTTCAGACAGTCTAGTGCGTTTT.